This T cell receptor beta chain was recorded in a study of HIV-infected patients and healthy controls. No cell fractionation was done, so the repertoire covers all unsorted peripheral blood T cells. Reverse transcription used around 540 ng RNA and constant-region primers for alpha and beta. Separate chain-specific third strand synthesis with multiplexing indices produced the alpha and beta libraries. TCRdb re-analysed the 5' RACE reads in MiXCR, keeping a single row per CDR3 protein. The data hold some 13,000 distinct CDR3 sequences, with 9.5% to 13% observed a single time. J gave up 4 bases and V 4 bases, and 3 bases lay outside the gene matches. Germline lookup yields CDR1 SGDLS and CDR2 YYNGEE. The CDR3 length is 14 residues.

V is TRBV9 and J is TRBJ1-4; 8 bases map to TRBD1. Sequenced input: blood. This sequence was found in an adult in good health. The CDR3 DNA reads TGTGCCAGCAGCCCACAGGGGGGTAATGAAAAACTGTTTTTT. Its protein is CASSPQGGNEKLFF.